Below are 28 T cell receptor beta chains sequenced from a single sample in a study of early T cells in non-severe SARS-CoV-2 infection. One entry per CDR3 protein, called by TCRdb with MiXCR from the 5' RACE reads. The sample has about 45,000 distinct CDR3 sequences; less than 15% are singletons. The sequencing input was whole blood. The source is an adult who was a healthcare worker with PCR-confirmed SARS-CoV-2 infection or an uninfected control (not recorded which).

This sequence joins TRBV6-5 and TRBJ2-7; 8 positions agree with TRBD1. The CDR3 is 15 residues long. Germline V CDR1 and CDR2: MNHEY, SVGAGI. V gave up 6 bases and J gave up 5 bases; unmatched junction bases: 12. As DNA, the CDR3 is TGTGCCAGCAGCTCCCGAAGGGCAGGGGGCGACGAGCAGTACTTC. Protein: CASSSRRAGGDEQYF.

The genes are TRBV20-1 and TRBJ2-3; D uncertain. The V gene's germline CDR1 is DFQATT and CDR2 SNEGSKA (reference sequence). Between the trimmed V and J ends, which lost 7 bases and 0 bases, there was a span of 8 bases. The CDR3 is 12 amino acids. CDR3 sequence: CSGTPSTDTQYF. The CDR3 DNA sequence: TGCAGTGGCACCCCTAGCACAGATACGCAGTATTTT.

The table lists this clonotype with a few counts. In DNA, the CDR3 is TGTGCCAGCAGTGTAGAAGGGCTCAGCACAGATACGCAGTATTTT. It encodes CASSVEGLSTDTQYF. J is TRBJ2-3 and V is TRBV6-1; no firm D call. In germline, CDR1 is MNHNS, CDR2 SASEGT. V lost 4 bases to trimming and J lost 0 bases, with 11 bases between them. The CDR3 loop spans 15 amino acids.

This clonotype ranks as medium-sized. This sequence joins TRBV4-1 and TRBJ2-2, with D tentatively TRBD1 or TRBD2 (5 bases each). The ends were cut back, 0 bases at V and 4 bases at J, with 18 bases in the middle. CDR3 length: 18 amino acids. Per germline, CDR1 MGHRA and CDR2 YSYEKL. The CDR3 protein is CASSQEPQIGAGTGELFF. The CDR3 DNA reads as TGCGCCAGCAGCCAAGAACCACAGATTGGGGCGGGCACCGGGGAGCTGTTTTTT.

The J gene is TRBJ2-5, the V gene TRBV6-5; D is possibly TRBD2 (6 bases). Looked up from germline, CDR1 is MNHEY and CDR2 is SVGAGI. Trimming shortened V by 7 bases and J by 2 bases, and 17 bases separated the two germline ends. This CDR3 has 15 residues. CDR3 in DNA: TGTGCCAGCACATACGGTGCGGGGAATCAAGAGACCCAGTACTTC. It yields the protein CASTYGAGNQETQYF.

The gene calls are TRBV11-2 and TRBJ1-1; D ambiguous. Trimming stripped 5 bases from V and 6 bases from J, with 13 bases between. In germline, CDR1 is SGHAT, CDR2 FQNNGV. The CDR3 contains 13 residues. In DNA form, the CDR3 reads TGTGCCAGCAGCACTGTCTCGGATGCTGAAGCTTTCTTT. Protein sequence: CASSTVSDAEAFF.

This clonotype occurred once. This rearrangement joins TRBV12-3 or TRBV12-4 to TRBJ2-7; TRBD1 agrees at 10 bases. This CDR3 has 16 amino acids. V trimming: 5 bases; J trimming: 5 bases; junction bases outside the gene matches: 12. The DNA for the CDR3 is TGTGCCAGCAGTCGGATGCCGGGACAGGGGATCCACGAGCAGTACTTC. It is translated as CASSRMPGQGIHEQYF.

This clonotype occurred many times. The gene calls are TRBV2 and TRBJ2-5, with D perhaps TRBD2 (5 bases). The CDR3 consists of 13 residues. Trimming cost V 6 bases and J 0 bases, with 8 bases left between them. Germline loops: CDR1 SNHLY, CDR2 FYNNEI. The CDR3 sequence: CASSEDYQETQYF. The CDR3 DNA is TGTGCCAGCAGCGAGGACTACCAAGAGACCCAGTACTTC.

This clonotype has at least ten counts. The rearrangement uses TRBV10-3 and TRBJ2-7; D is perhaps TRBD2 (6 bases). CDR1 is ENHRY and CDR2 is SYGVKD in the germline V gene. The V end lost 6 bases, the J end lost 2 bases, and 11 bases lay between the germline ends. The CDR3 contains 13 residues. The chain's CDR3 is CAIRTGEAYEQYF. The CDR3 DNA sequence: TGTGCCATCAGGACGGGAGAGGCCTACGAGCAGTACTTC.

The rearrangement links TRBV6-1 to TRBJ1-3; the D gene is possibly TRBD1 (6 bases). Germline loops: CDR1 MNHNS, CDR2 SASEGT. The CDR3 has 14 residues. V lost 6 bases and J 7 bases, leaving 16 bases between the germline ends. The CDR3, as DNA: TGTGCCAGCAGAGGGACAATCTCGCGGAACACCATATATTTT. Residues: CASRGTISRNTIYF.

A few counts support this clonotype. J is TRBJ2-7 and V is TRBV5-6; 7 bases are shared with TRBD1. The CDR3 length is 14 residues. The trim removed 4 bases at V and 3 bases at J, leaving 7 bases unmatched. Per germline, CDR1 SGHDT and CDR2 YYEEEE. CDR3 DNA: TGTGCCAGCAGCCCTATTGGGACAGACTACGAGCAGTACTTC. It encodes CASSPIGTDYEQYF.

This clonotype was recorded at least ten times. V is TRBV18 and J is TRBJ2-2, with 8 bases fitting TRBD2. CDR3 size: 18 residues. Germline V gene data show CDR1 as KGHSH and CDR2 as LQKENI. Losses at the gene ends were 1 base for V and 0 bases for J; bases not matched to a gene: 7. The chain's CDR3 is CASSPQTLGLANTGELFF. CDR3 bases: TGTGCCAGCTCACCACAGACCTTGGGACTAGCGAACACCGGGGAGCTGTTTTTT.

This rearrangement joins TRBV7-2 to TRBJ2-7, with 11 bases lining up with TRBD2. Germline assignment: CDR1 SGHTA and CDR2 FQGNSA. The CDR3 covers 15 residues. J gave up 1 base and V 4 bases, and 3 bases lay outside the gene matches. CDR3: CASSSLAGGSYEQYF. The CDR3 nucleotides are TGTGCCAGCAGCTCCCTAGCGGGAGGATCCTACGAGCAGTACTTC.

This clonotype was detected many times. The CDR3 here is CASQVGSGEGPYNEQFF. Here the CDR3 DNA reads TGTGCCAGCCAAGTTGGGAGTGGGGAGGGCCCCTACAATGAGCAGTTCTTC. The chain has TRBV28 and TRBJ2-1; the match to TRBD2 covers 7 bases. From germline, CDR1 is MDHEN and CDR2 SYDVKM. The CDR3 is 17 amino acids. Losses at the gene ends were 8 bases for V and 2 bases for J; bases not matched to a gene: 15.

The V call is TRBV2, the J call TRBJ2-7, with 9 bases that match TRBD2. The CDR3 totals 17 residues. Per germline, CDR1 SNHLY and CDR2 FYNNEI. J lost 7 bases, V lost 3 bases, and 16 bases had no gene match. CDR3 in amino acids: CASSELYVGGRAQEQYF. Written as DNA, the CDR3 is TGTGCCAGCAGTGAGCTTTACGTCGGCGGGAGGGCACAAGAGCAGTACTTC.

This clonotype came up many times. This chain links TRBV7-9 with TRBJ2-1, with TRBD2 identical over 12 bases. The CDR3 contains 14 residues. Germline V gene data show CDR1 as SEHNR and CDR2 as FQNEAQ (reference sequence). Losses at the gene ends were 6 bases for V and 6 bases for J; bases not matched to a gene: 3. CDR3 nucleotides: TGTGCCAGCAGGTCTAGCGGGGGGGCCAATGAGCAGTTCTTC. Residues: CASRSSGGANEQFF.

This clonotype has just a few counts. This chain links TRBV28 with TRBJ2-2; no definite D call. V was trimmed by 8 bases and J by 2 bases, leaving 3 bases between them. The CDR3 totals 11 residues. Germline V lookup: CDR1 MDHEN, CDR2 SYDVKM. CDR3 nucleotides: TGTGCCAGCGAAAACACCGGGGAGCTGTTTTTT. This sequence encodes CASENTGELFF.

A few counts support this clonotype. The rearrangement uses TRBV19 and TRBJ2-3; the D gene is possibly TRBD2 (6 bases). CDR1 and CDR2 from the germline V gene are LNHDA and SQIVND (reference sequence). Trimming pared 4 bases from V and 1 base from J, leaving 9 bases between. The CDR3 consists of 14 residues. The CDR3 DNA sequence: TGTGCCAGTAGTAGGCGGGGAGGCACAGATACGCAGTATTTT. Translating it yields CASSRRGGTDTQYF.

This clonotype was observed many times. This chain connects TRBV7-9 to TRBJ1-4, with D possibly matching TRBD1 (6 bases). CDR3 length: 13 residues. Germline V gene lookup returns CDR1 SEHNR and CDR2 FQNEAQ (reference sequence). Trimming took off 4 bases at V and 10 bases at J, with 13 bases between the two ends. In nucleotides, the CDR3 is TGTGCCAGCAGCTACAAGACAGGAGCAAAACTGTTTTTT. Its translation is CASSYKTGAKLFF. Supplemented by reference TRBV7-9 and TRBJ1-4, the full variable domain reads DTGVSQNPRHKITKRGQNVTFRCDPISEHNRLYWYRQTLGQGPEFLTYFQNEAQLEKSRLLSDRFSAERPKGSFSTLEIQRTEQGDSAMYLCASSYKTGAKLFFGSGTQLSVL.

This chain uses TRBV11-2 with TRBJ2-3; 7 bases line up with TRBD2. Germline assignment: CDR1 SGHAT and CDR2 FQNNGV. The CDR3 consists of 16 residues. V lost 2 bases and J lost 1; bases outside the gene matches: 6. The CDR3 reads CASSLSGGSGTDTQYF. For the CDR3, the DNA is TGTGCCAGCAGCTTAAGCGGCGGGAGCGGCACAGATACGCAGTATTTT.

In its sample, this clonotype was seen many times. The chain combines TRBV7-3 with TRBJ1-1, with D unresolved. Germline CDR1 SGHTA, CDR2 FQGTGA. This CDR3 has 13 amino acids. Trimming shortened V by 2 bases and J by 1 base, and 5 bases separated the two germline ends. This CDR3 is CASSLYGNTEAFF. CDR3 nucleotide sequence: TGTGCCAGCAGCTTATATGGGAACACTGAAGCTTTCTTT.

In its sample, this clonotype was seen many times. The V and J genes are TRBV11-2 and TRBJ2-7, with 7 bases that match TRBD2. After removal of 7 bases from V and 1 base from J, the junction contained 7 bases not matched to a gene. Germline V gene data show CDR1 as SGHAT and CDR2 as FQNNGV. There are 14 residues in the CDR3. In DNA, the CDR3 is TGTGCCAGCAAAGAGGCGGGACTATCCTACGAGCAGTACTTC. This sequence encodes CASKEAGLSYEQYF.

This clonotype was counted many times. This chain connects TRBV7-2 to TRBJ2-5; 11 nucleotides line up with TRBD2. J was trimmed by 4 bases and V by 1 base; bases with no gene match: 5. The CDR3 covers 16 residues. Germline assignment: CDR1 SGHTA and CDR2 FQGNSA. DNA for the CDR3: TGTGCCAGCAGCTTAGGACTAGCGGGACGGATAGAGACCCAGTACTTC. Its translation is CASSLGLAGRIETQYF.

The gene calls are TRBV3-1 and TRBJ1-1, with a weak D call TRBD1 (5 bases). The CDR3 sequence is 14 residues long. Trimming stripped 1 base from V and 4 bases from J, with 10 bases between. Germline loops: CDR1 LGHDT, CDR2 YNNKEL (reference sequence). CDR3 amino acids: CASSQVDSSTEAFF. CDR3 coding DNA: TGTGCCAGCAGCCAAGTCGACAGCTCCACTGAAGCTTTCTTT.

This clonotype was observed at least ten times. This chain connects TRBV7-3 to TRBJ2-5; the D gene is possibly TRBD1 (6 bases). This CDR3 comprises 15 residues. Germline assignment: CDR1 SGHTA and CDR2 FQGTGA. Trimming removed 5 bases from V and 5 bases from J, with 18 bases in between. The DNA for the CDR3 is TGTGCCAGCAGCGAGGGGGACAAACTGGGGGAGACCCAGTACTTC. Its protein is CASSEGDKLGETQYF.

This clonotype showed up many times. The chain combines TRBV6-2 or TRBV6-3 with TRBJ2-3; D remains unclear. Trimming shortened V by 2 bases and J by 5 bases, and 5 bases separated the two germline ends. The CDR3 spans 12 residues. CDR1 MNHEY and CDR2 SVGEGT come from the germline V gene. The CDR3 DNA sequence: TGTGCCAGCAGTTACAGAGGAGATACGCAGTATTTT. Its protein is CASSYRGDTQYF.

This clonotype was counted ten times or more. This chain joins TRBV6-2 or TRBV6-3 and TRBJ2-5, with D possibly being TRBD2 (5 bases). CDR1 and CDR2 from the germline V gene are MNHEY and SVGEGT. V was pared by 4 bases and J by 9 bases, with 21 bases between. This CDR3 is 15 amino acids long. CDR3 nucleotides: TGTGCCAGCAGTTGGACGGAGGTCGCACGCCGGGCCCAGTACTTC. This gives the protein CASSWTEVARRAQYF.

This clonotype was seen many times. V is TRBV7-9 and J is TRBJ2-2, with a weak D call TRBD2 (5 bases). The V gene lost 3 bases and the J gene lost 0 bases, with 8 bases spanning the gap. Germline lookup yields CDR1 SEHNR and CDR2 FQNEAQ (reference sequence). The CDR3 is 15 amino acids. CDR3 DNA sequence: TGTGCCAGCAGCTTGAAGGGAGCGAACACCGGGGAGCTGTTTTTT. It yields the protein CASSLKGANTGELFF. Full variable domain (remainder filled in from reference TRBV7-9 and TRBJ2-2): DTGVSQNPRHKITKRGQNVTFRCDPISEHNRLYWYRQTLGQGPEFLTYFQNEAQLEKSRLLSDRFSAERPKGSFSTLEIQRTEQGDSAMYLCASSLKGANTGELFFGEGSRLTVL.